Sequencing of this T cell receptor beta chain was carried out in a study of sequential checkpoint blockade in melanoma. At the level of the study: First-line arms were nivolumab then ipilimumab, or the reverse, randomized 1:1. Both treatment sequences were followed by maintenance nivolumab.

The ends were cut back, 4 bases at V and 3 bases at J, with 22 bases in the middle. The CDR3 totals 17 residues. The germline CDR1 and CDR2 sequences are MDHEN and SYDVKM. Repertoires were generated with immunoSEQ multiplex PCR, while TCRdb's copy carries only in-frame clones and drops some. The profile shows about 20,000 clones, roughly 82% of them singletons. Specified treatment: randomized to nivolumab then ipilimumab (arm A) or the reverse (arm B). None of the patients previously received DNA-damaging chemotherapy. Sorted cells were live CD3+CD8+, lacking CD19 and CD56, from PBMCs. The rearrangement uses TRBV28 and TRBJ2-7; a possible D gene is TRBD2 (6 bases). This sequence originates from a human donor with melanoma. The source material was CD8+ T cells sorted from blood (inferred from file names), sampled from a patient given nivolumab and ipilimumab in sequence. The CDR3 sequence: CASSYRGLVLTYYEQYF. For the CDR3, the DNA is TGTGCCAGCAGTTATAGGGGACTCGTACTAACCTACTACGAGCAGTACTTC.